Sequencing of this TCR beta chain was carried out in a study of cytomegalovirus exposure and HLA in healthy donors. A note on this clone: What it binds is not known.

The CDR3 totals 14 residues. Germline V gene sequence: CDR1 LNHDA, CDR2 SQIVND (reference sequence). Trimming removed 6 bases from V and 6 bases from J, with 14 bases in between. The primer mix had 60 Vbeta and 13 Jbeta primers. Authors' methods: The authors later counted some 76 million unique TCR beta chains, roughly 11 million of them shared. Produced via immunoSEQ multiplex PCR; TCRdb's table is partial and in-frame only. The V and J calls and clone size are taken from that table; D and trimming were inferred from the DNA. The sample consists of 95,000 to 150,000 clones, about four fifths of them appearing once. Overall study findings and caveats: Owing to their indistinguishability, certain V segments, notably TRBV6-2 and TRBV6-3, were excluded. Across donors, most TCRs were seen rarely, yet some public ones were widespread.

The sequence was obtained from a female donor in good health and CMV-seropositive. Material for sequencing was PBMCs. This chain uses TRBV19 with TRBJ2-2; tentatively, D is TRBD2 (6 bases). CDR3 nucleotides: TGTGCCAGTAGAATTACTAGCAAGGCCGGGGAGCTGTTTTTT. This gives the protein CASRITSKAGELFF.